Detailed here is one T cell receptor beta chain. This clonotype was counted ten times or more. There is no known antigen for this receptor. No per-base quality is available; no much larger clone lies one base away. This entry belongs to a study of blood T cells in healthy people across ages (dated by TCRdb to about 2015). Broadly, across the study: In model experiments, template switching captured about one uniquely barcoded TCR beta cDNA molecule for every two T cells. Age-related changes in TCR beta repertoire diversity were measured in the study by deep sequencing normalized with unique cDNA molecular identifiers. The donors were split into four age groups: young (average about 15 years), middle-aged (more than 35), aged (over 55) and long-lived (approximately 80). Donors of different ages were randomly distributed across sequencing lanes to avoid experimental bias. The study analyzed two additional independent replicas of 1 million unique cDNA reads from the same blood draw for two donors, one aged 18 to 29 and one aged 80 or older. Findings and caveats that apply to the study as a whole: Estimates of total diversity based on one million sequenced T cells were considered lower bounds and underestimates. Observed TCR beta diversity per million T cells fell roughly linearly with age, and a significant reduction was already apparent by age approximately 40. The percentage of naive T cells measured by flow cytometry correlated strongly with observed TCR beta diversity. Because donor CMV infection status was unknown, age-related changes in expanded clonotypes were potentially confounded. Compared with the aged group, the long-lived group had more naive CD4+ T cells, fewer expanded clones and increased TCR diversity, suggesting age selection. Bulk unsorted PBMC profiling prevented conclusive comparison of naive and antigen-experienced compartments.

Donors were a few dozen systemically healthy Caucasian individuals from Russia aged 6 to 90 years. About 9.1 milliliters of peripheral blood were collected from each donor into EDTA-treated Vacutainer tubes. Ficoll-Paque density-gradient centrifugation was used to isolate PBMCs, with at least 7 million obtained per sample. Total RNA, at least 6 micrograms per sample, was extracted from PBMCs with Trizol reagent. Naive CD45RAhigh/CD27high T cell percentages were measured by flow cytometry on a PBMC aliquot from every donor. Libraries were built with 5' RACE. Sequencing was carried out with an Illumina HiSeq 2500. The second PCR ran for about 6 to 12 cycles and used a J-beta primer mix along with a sample-barcoded 5' primer. Each TCR beta cDNA molecule received a unique molecular identifier from a template-switch 5' adaptor carrying 12 random nucleotides. At least 2.5 million CDR3-containing paired-end reads were obtained from each sample. First-strand cDNA synthesis was performed from all RNA using the Mint cDNA synthesis kit, with priming by a TRBC-specific oligonucleotide. Following uracil-DNA glycosylase treatment, all cDNA underwent a first 18-cycle PCR with the universal primers M1SS and BC2_uni_R. As for the original processing: Normalization of each sample was performed by random selection of 1 million high-quality reads, each carrying a distinct molecular identifier. Instead of being binned into consensus sequences, reads with shared molecular identifiers were discarded. MiTCR, with a Q25 quality threshold and the strictest error-elimination algorithm, was used for CDR3 identification, clonotype clustering and error correction. A nonparametric unseen species model with Euler transformation was used to estimate a lower bound on total TCR beta diversity. TCRdb cleaned the public reads at Q25 with fastp, built clones with MiXCR and kept in-frame beta chains. Entries that share a CDR3 protein sequence are merged under the most common genes and DNA. These V and J calls originate from TCRdb's pipeline instead of the authors' own analysis. In all, the sample holds roughly 2 million distinct CDR3 sequences, and around half of those were seen once. The leading ten clones occupy 2.1% of the sample.

The sequence derives from a woman in her 40s in good health. Sequencing was carried out using blood.

The DNA sequence follows: TGTGCCAGCAGCGACGGGACCCAGTACTTC. Its amino acids are CASSDGTQYF. The sequence joins TRBV28 to TRBJ2-5; no D segment can be confidently identified. V drops 6 bases and J drops 7 bases, leaving 6 bases in between. The CDR3 starts with the cysteine, ends with the phenylalanine, and has 10 residues. Only CDR3 DNA remains: 30 bases, in frame from the first base. CDR1 and CDR2, looked up from the germline V gene, are MDHEN and SYDVKM.